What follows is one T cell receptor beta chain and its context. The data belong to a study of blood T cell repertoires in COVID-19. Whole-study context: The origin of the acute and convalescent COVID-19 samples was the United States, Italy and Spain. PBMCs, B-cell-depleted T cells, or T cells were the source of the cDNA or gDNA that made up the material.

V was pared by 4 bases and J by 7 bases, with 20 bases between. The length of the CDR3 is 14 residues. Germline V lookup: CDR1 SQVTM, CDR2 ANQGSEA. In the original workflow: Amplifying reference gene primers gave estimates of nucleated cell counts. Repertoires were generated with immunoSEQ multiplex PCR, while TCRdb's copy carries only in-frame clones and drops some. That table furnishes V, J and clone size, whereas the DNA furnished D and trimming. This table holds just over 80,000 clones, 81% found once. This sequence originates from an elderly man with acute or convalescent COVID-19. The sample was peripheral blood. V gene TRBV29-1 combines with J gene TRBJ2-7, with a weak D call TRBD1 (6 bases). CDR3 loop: CSVVGGGPVGEQYF. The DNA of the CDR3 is TGCAGCGTTGTTGGGGGCGGGCCGGTGGGGGAGCAGTACTTC.